Listed here are 8 T cell receptor beta chains from one sample, sequenced in a study of beta chain features in type 1 diabetes. Investigators reverse transcribed all isolated RNA, so they sequenced expressed TCRB transcripts. The data were produced by immunoSEQ multiplex PCR, yet TCRdb's version contains in-frame clones alone and is incomplete. This sample has 240,000 or so clones, with under 70% found just once. Sample: naive CD4+ T cells from blood. Source of these receptors: a man aged 30 to 45 in good health.

The chain employs TRBV29-1 and TRBJ2-1; TRBD2 matches 8 bases. CDR1 SQVTM and CDR2 ANQGSEA come from the germline V gene. The CDR3 sequence is 13 residues long. Trimming at V came to 7 bases and at J to 4 bases, leaving 6 bases not matched to a gene. The CDR3 DNA is TGCAGCGCGGGAGGGCGCTATTACAATGAGCAGTTCTTC. Its translation is CSAGGRYYNEQFF.

This chain links TRBV7-2 with TRBJ2-1, with 12 bases lining up with TRBD2. The V and J ends lost 5 bases and 5 bases, in that order; junction bases with no gene match: 7. Germline CDR1 SGHTA, CDR2 FQGNSA. The CDR3 loop spans 16 amino acids. The CDR3 protein is CASSPPGLAGHNEQFF. CDR3 nucleotide sequence: TGTGCCAGCAGCCCACCGGGACTAGCGGGCCACAATGAGCAGTTCTTC.

This clone has just one count. The rearrangement joins TRBV4-1 to TRBJ2-7, with a tentative D call TRBD2 (5 bases). CDR3 length: 16 residues. Trimming pared 2 bases from V and 7 bases from J, leaving 21 bases between. From germline, CDR1 is MGHRA and CDR2 YSYEKL. This chain's CDR3 is CASSQPAQDTGREQYF. The CDR3 DNA follows: TGCGCCAGCAGCCAACCAGCCCAGGATACGGGAAGGGAGCAGTACTTC.

This rearrangement joins TRBV29-1 to TRBJ2-7; a weak D match, TRBD1 (6 bases). The CDR3 is made up of 14 amino acids. V was pared by 6 bases and J by 3 bases, with 18 bases between. Germline CDR1 is SQVTM and CDR2 is ANQGSEA. This CDR3 reads CSVAVRQAYYEQYF. For the CDR3, the DNA is TGCAGCGTCGCCGTGCGACAGGCCTACTACGAGCAGTACTTC.

J is TRBJ2-3 and V is TRBV11-2; 10 bases line up with TRBD2. Per the germline V gene, CDR1 is SGHAT and CDR2 is FQNNGV. The CDR3 runs 18 residues. After removal of 5 bases from V and 2 bases from J, the junction contained 13 bases not matched to a gene. In DNA form, the CDR3 reads TGTGCCAGCAGCATCGATATGACTAGCGGGTTGCACACAGATACGCAGTATTTT. Its protein is CASSIDMTSGLHTDTQYF.

The table lists this clone with a few counts. The rearrangement links TRBV25-1 to TRBJ1-1; 8 bases agree with TRBD1. V lost 6 bases to trimming and J lost 5 bases; unmatched junction nucleotides: 8. Germline CDR1 reads MGHDK; CDR2 reads SYGVNS. This CDR3 contains 14 residues. The CDR3 region has the DNA TGTGCCAGCAGAGAGACAGGGGTAAAGACTGAAGCTTTCTTT. It codes for CASRETGVKTEAFF.

The chain carries TRBV29-1 and TRBJ2-5; weak D call: TRBD1 (6 bases). The ends were cut back, 0 bases at V and 4 bases at J, with 12 bases in the middle. CDR1 is SQVTM and CDR2 is ANQGSEA in the germline V gene. This CDR3 is 14 amino acids long. Here the CDR3 reads CSVEDLRGGETQYF. CDR3 in DNA: TGCAGCGTTGAAGACCTCAGGGGTGGAGAGACCCAGTACTTC.

The V call is TRBV25-1, the J call TRBJ2-7; 7 bases match TRBD1. This CDR3 contains 12 residues. Per germline, CDR1 MGHDK and CDR2 SYGVNS. V lost 6 bases and J lost 1; bases outside the gene matches: 0. CDR3 region: CASRDRSYEQYF. For the CDR3, the DNA is TGTGCCAGCAGGGACAGGTCCTACGAGCAGTACTTC.